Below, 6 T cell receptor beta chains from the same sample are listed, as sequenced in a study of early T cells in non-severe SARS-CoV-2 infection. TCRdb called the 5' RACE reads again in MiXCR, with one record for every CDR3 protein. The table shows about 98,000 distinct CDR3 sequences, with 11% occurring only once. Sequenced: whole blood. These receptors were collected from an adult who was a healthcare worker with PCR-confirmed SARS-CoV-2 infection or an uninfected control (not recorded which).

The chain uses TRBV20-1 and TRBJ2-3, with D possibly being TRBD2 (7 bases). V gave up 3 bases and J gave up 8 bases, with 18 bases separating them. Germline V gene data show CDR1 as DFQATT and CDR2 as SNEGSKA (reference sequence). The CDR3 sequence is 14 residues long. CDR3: CSARRGRRLVTQYF. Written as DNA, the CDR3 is TGCAGTGCTAGGCGGGGGCGCCGCTTGGTTACGCAGTATTTT.

CDR3 sequence reads: CASSFSMRIRNTEAFF. For the CDR3, the DNA is TGTGCCAGCAGCTTTAGTATGAGGATAAGGAACACTGAAGCTTTCTTT. The rearrangement links TRBV7-2 to TRBJ1-1; D unclear. This CDR3 comprises 16 residues. Per germline, CDR1 SGHTA and CDR2 FQGNSA. Trimming took off 3 bases at V and 1 base at J, with 15 bases between the two ends.

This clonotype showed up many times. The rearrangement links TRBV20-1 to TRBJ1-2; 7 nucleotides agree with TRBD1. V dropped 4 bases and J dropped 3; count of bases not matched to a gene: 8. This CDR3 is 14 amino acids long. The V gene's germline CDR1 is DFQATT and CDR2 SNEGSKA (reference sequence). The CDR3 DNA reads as TGCAGTGCTAATCCGAGACAGGGAGACTATGGCTACACCTTC. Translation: CSANPRQGDYGYTF.

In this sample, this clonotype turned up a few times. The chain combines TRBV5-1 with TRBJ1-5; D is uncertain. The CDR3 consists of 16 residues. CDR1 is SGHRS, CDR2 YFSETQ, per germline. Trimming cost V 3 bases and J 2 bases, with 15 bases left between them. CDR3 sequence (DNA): TGCGCCAGCAGCTCCCAACCTTTGGACGGCAATCAGCCCCAGCATTTT. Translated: CASSSQPLDGNQPQHF. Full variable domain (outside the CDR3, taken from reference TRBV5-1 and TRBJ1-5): KAGVTQTPRYLIKTRGQQVTLSCSPISGHRSVSWYQQTPGQGLQFLFEYFSETQRNKGNFPGRFSGRQFSNSRSEMNVSTLELGDSALYLCASSSQPLDGNQPQHFGDGTRLSIL.

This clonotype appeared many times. The chain's CDR3 is CASSLGTGTYGYTF. The CDR3, as DNA: TGTGCCAGCAGTTTAGGGACAGGTACTTACGGCTACACCTTC. This chain links TRBV12-3 or TRBV12-4 with TRBJ1-2; 7 positions match TRBD1. The CDR3 is 14 amino acids. The V gene end was trimmed by 1 base and the J gene end by 8 bases; junction bases not matched to a gene: 7.

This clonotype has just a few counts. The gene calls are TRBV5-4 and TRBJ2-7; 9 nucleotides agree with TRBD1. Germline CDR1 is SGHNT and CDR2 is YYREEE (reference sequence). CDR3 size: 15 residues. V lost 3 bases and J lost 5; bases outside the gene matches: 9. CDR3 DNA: TGTGCCAGCAGCTCCACACAGGGGGCGTTAAACGAGCAGTACTTC. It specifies CASSSTQGALNEQYF.